The subject of this entry is one T cell receptor (beta chain). Its antigen is as yet unknown. The treatment is: around 19 received Ad26.COV2.S at low or high dose, single or two shots; 5 received placebo; per-sample allocation not given. Day 63 after the first injection of vaccine or placebo was the sampling time. This record comes from a study of Ad26.COV2.S vaccination and SARS-CoV-2 variants. Study-level information: Ad26.COV2.S arm of COV1001 included the donor. In the study, Ad26.COV2.S was injected intramuscularly once, or twice 56 days apart. Study-wide findings and caveats: Reportedly, spike-specific CD8+ and CD4+ T cell responses achieved substantial breadth once vaccination had taken place. It was vaccine recipients, not placebo recipients, who had the higher spike-specific TCR breadth.

Method: immunoSEQ multiplex PCR; TCRdb's copy keeps in-frame clones and lacks some. The repertoire consists of nearly 400,000 clones, with around 89% occurring once and the leading ten covering about 2%. The V segment lost 6 bases and the J segment 5 bases; nucleotides outside the gene matches: 7. In germline, CDR1 is MDHEN, CDR2 SYDVKM. The CDR3 extends over 16 amino acids. J is TRBJ2-1 and V is TRBV28; 13 bases map to TRBD2. The clonotype was recovered from a person aged 18-65 years who received the Ad26.COV2.S COVID-19 vaccine or a placebo. Source: peripheral blood, taken in a trial of Ad26.COV2.S vaccine versus placebo. CDR3: CASSVTSGRVNNEQFF. The CDR3, as DNA: TGTGCCAGCAGCGTCACTAGCGGGAGGGTGAACAATGAGCAGTTCTTC.